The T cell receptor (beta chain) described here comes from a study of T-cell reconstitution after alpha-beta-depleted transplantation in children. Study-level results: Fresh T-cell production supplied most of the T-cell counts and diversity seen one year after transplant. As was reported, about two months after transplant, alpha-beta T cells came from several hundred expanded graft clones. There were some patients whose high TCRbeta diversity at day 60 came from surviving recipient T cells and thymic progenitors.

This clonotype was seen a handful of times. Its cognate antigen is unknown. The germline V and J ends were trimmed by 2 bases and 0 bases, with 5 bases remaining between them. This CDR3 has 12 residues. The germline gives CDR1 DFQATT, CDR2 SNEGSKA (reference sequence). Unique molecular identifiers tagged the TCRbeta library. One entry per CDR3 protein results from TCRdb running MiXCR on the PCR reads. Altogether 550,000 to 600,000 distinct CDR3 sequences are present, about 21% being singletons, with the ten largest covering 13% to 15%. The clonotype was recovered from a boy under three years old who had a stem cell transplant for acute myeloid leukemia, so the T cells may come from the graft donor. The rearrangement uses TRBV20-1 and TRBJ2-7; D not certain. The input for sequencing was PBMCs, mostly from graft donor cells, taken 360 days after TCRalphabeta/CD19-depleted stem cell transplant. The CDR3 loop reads CSARRNSYEQYF. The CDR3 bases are TGCAGTGCTAGACGGAACTCCTACGAGCAGTACTTC.